Only one count was recorded for the clone carrying this T cell receptor (beta chain). Its antigen remains unknown. This CDR3 is 15 amino acids long. Trimming at V came to 5 bases and at J to 5 bases, leaving 9 bases not matched to a gene. Germline-derived CDR1 and CDR2 are SGHTA and FQGNSA. TCRdb's table, derived via immunoSEQ multiplex PCR, lists solely in-frame clones and lacks some. In the table there are 95,000 to 120,000 clones, 85% to 90% of which are singletons. The data derive from a study of a mutant IDH1 vaccine in newly diagnosed glioma. Regarding time point: week 11, during vaccination. All doses held 300 ug of mutant IDH1 20-mer peptide, with topical imiquimod. Those who donated had recent WHO grade 3 or 4 IDH1-mutant, ATRX-lost astrocytomas.

The chain is built from TRBV7-2 and TRBJ1-2; 9 nucleotides line up with TRBD1. Sample: PBMCs, taken from a glioma patient whose treatment included an IDH1 peptide vaccine. The sequence was obtained from a woman between 45 and 60 years old with glioma. In DNA form, the CDR3 reads TGTGCCAGCAGCCCCATCGGGGGGACAGGGTATGGCTACACCTTC. Translated: CASSPIGGTGYGYTF. Full variable domain (rest looked up from reference TRBV7-2 and TRBJ1-2): GAGVSQSPSNKVTEKGKDVELRCDPISGHTALYWYRQSLGQGLEFLIYFQGNSAPDKSGLPSDRFSAERTGGSVSTLTIQRTQQEDSAVYLCASSPIGGTGYGYTFGSGTRLTVV.